Below are 17 T cell receptor beta chains sequenced from a single sample in a study of identical twins (dated by TCRdb to the mid-2010s). Library prep was done by 5' RACE. The sequencer was an Illumina HiSeq 2000. TCRdb itself trimmed the public reads at Q25 with fastp, ran MiXCR and retained productive beta chains. Here each entry gathers all rows of one CDR3 protein and keeps the most common genes and DNA. The sample table shows about 470,000 distinct CDR3 sequences, and 24% are seen once. In total, the top ten clones hold over 2.5% of the sample. This sample was shared with a second study, whose subject was T cells expressing NK-cell markers.

The sample comprised CD4+ T cells sorted from blood. All receptors come from a woman in her late teens or twenties in good health.

This sequence joins TRBV2 and TRBJ2-7, with 7 bases identical to TRBD2. The germline CDR1 and CDR2 sequences are SNHLY and FYNNEI. The CDR3 is made up of 15 amino acids. The trim removed 3 bases at V and 2 bases at J, leaving 7 bases unmatched. CDR3 DNA: TGTGCCAGCAGTGATCTGAGGGAGGGCCCCTACGAGCAGTACTTC. Amino acids: CASSDLREGPYEQYF.

The V and J genes are TRBV12-3 or TRBV12-4 and TRBJ2-1; D possibly corresponds to TRBD1 (6 bases). V was cut by 3 bases and J by 7 bases, with 13 bases left in between. CDR3 length: 14 amino acids. Here the CDR3 reads CASSFRQVRNEQFF. In nucleotides, the CDR3 is TGTGCCAGCAGTTTTAGACAGGTTAGGAATGAGCAGTTCTTC.

The chain uses TRBV5-1 and TRBJ2-7; no clear D gene. V was cut by 0 bases and J by 3 bases, with 10 bases left in between. The CDR3 is 14 amino acids. Germline V lookup: CDR1 SGHRS, CDR2 YFSETQ. DNA of the CDR3: TGCGCCAGCAGCTTGGGCCTCTCCTACTACGAGCAGTACTTC. This sequence encodes CASSLGLSYYEQYF. Filled out from reference TRBV5-1 and TRBJ2-7, the complete variable domain reads KAGVTQTPRYLIKTRGQQVTLSCSPISGHRSVSWYQQTPGQGLQFLFEYFSETQRNKGNFPGRFSGRQFSNSRSEMNVSTLELGDSALYLCASSLGLSYYEQYFGPGTRLTVT.

This clonotype showed up just a few times. This CDR3 reads CAISEPRPGQGTETQYF. The CDR3 bases are TGTGCCATCAGCGAACCTAGACCGGGACAGGGAACAGAGACCCAGTACTTC. This chain uses TRBV10-3 with TRBJ2-5, with TRBD1 matching over 9 bases. CDR1 ENHRY and CDR2 SYGVKD come from the germline V gene. The CDR3 length is 17 residues. J gave up 4 bases and V 6 bases, and 15 bases lay outside the gene matches.

The chain employs TRBV12-3 or TRBV12-4 and TRBJ2-5; 9 bases match TRBD1. Unmatched junction bases numbered 3, after V lost 6 bases and J lost 7 bases. The length of the CDR3 is 12 residues. The CDR3 DNA reads TGTGCCAGCAGCAGGACAGGGGTGACCCAGTACTTC. This sequence encodes CASSRTGVTQYF.

This clonotype appeared a few times. This chain uses TRBV6-1 with TRBJ1-4; 7 bases map to TRBD1. The CDR3 runs 15 residues. Germline trimming cut 6 bases from V and 5 bases from J; bases unmatched to any gene: 9. The germline V gene encodes CDR1 MNHNS and CDR2 SASEGT. CDR3 DNA: TGTGCCAGCAGAGGACGACAGGGACTGAATGAAAAACTGTTTTTT. It encodes CASRGRQGLNEKLFF.

This clonotype was seen a handful of times. The chain carries TRBV13 and TRBJ1-3; no clear D gene. V was trimmed by 5 bases and J by 0 bases, leaving 17 bases between them. This CDR3 region has 17 residues. Per the germline V gene, CDR1 is PRHDT and CDR2 is FYEKMQ (reference sequence). CDR3 sequence (DNA): TGTGCCAGCAGCCCTAATGGAGGACTTCTCTCTGGAAACACCATATATTTT. It specifies CASSPNGGLLSGNTIYF.

DNA of the CDR3: TGTGCCATCAGTTCAGGGGTTGACTATGGCTACACCTTC. This codes for CAISSGVDYGYTF. The chain has TRBV10-3 and TRBJ1-2, with D perhaps matching TRBD1 (6 bases). The CDR3 is 13 amino acids. Germline V CDR1 and CDR2: ENHRY, SYGVKD. Trimming shortened V by 5 bases and J by 3 bases, and 10 bases separated the two germline ends.

This clonotype has only a few counts. The rearrangement uses TRBV5-6 and TRBJ1-5, with a possible D match to TRBD1 (6 bases). Germline CDR1 is SGHDT and CDR2 is YYEEEE. V was shortened by 4 bases and J by 5 bases, with 13 bases between the two germline ends. The CDR3 covers 14 residues. Here the CDR3 reads CASSLGTHYQPQHF. CDR3 nucleotide sequence: TGTGCCAGCAGCCTCGGGACACATTATCAGCCCCAGCATTTT.

This clonotype was counted between two and nine times. The V gene is TRBV12-3 or TRBV12-4, the J gene TRBJ2-3; 13 bases are shared with TRBD2. The CDR3 covers 17 residues. The V segment lost 3 bases and the J segment 3 bases; nucleotides outside the gene matches: 6. The chain's CDR3 is CASSFQTSGGSTDTQYF. For the CDR3, the DNA is TGTGCCAGCAGTTTTCAGACTAGCGGGGGGTCTACAGATACGCAGTATTTT.

The chain recombines TRBV11-3 with TRBJ2-4; 7 nucleotides line up with TRBD2. Trimming removed 4 bases from V and 2 bases from J; junction bases left unmatched: 11. Looked up from germline, CDR1 is SGHNT and CDR2 is YENEEA. This CDR3 contains 17 residues. CDR3 sequence: CASSWARRGDPKNIQYF. The DNA for the CDR3 is TGTGCCAGCAGCTGGGCCCGTCGGGGGGATCCCAAAAACATTCAGTACTTC. Full variable domain (missing parts from reference TRBV11-3 and TRBJ2-4): EAGVVQSPRYKIIEKKQPVAFWCNPISGHNTLYWYLQNLGQGPELLIRYENEEAVDDSQLPKDRFSAERLKGVDSTLKIQPAELGDSAVYLCASSWARRGDPKNIQYFGAGTRLSVL.

The V and J genes are TRBV20-1 and TRBJ2-5; D may match TRBD1 or TRBD2 (5 bases each). Germline CDR1 reads DFQATT; CDR2 reads SNEGSKA (reference sequence). V was clipped by 5 bases and J by 7 bases, with 11 bases between them. The CDR3 loop spans 11 amino acids. The chain's CDR3 is CSARPGPTQYF. In nucleotides, the CDR3 is TGCAGTGCTCGTCCGGGACCGACCCAGTACTTC.

The CDR3 protein is CASSGTSGRGYYEQFF. The CDR3 DNA is TGCGCCAGCAGCGGGACTAGCGGGAGGGGATATTATGAGCAGTTCTTC. V and J are TRBV5-1 and TRBJ2-1, with 16 nucleotides matching TRBD2. Germline V gene data show CDR1 as SGHRS and CDR2 as YFSETQ. This CDR3 region has 16 residues. The junction had 6 bases not matched to a gene; V was cut back by 4 bases and J by 8 bases. Combining the CDR3 with reference TRBV5-1 and TRBJ2-1 gives the whole variable domain KAGVTQTPRYLIKTRGQQVTLSCSPISGHRSVSWYQQTPGQGLQFLFEYFSETQRNKGNFPGRFSGRQFSNSRSEMNVSTLELGDSALYLCASSGTSGRGYYEQFFGPGTRLTVL.

The V and J genes are TRBV5-1 and TRBJ2-6, with D possibly TRBD1 on 6 matching bases. This CDR3 is 18 amino acids long. Deletions cut 2 bases from V and 0 bases from J, with 15 bases between. Germline V gene data show CDR1 as SGHRS and CDR2 as YFSETQ. Here the CDR3 reads CASSLNSGHRSGANVLTF. DNA for the CDR3: TGCGCCAGCAGCTTAAATTCGGGACACCGCTCTGGGGCCAACGTCCTGACTTTC.

This chain uses TRBV5-1 with TRBJ1-1; D is uncertain. The CDR3 runs to 13 residues. Germline V gene sequence: CDR1 SGHRS, CDR2 YFSETQ. The V end was cut by 1 base, the J end by 6 bases, with 10 bases between. In DNA, the CDR3 is TGCGCCAGCAGCTTGTTTGGCGACTCTGAAGCTTTCTTT. This sequence encodes CASSLFGDSEAFF.

The chain has TRBV12-3 or TRBV12-4 and TRBJ1-5, with a weak D call TRBD1 (6 bases). The CDR3 contains 13 residues. V gave up 5 bases and J gave up 6 bases, with 11 bases separating them. CDR3: CASSTGWGQPQHF. For the CDR3, the DNA is TGTGCCAGCAGTACAGGGTGGGGTCAGCCCCAGCATTTT.

The chain is built from TRBV2 and TRBJ2-5; D unresolved. V lost 4 bases and J lost 7, with 7 bases in between. Germline CDR1 SNHLY, CDR2 FYNNEI. CDR3 size: 11 residues. The CDR3 bases are TGTGCCAGCAGTGTGAAGGGGACCCAGTACTTC. Its translation: CASSVKGTQYF.